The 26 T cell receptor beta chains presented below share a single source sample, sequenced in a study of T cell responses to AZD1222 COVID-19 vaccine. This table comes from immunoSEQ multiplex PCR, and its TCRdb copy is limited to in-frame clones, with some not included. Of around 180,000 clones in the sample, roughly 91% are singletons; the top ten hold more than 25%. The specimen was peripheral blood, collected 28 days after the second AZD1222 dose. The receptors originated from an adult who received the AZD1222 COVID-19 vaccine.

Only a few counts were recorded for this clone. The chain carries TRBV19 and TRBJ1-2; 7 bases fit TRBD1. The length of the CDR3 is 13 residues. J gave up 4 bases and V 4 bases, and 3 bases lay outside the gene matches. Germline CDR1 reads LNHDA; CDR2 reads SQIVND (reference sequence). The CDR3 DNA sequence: TGTGCCAGTAGTAGGGACAGACGCTATGGCTACACCTTC. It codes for CASSRDRRYGYTF.

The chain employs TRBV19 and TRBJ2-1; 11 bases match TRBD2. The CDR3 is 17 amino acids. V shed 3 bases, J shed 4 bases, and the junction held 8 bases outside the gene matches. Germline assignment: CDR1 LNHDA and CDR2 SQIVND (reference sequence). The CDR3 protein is CASSIGLAGGRYNEQFF. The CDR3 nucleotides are TGTGCCAGTAGTATTGGCTTAGCGGGAGGGCGATACAATGAGCAGTTCTTC.

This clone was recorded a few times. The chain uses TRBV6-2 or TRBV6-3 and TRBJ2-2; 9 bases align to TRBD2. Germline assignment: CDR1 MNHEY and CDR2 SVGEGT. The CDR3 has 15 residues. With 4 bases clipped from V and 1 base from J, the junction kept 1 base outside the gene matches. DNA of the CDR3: TGTGCCAGCAGTTCTAGCGGGATGAACACCGGGGAGCTGTTTTTT. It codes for CASSSSGMNTGELFF.

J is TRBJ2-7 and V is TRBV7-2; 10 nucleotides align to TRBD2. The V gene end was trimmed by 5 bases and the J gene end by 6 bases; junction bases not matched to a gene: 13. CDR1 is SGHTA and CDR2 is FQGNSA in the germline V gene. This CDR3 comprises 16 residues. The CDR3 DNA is TGTGCCAGCAGCGCGCACCGGACTAGCGGACTAGGCGAGCAGTACTTC. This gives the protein CASSAHRTSGLGEQYF.

The CDR3 DNA is TGTGCCAGCAGCTCCCTTATCGGGAAAGGGGCCGAGCAGTACTTC. The encoded protein is CASSSLIGKGAEQYF. The chain carries TRBV7-3 and TRBJ2-7; D assignment may be TRBD1 or TRBD2 (5 bases each). Germline V gene lookup returns CDR1 SGHTA and CDR2 FQGTGA. This CDR3 is built from 15 residues. V lost 4 bases, J lost 6 bases, and 19 bases lay in between.

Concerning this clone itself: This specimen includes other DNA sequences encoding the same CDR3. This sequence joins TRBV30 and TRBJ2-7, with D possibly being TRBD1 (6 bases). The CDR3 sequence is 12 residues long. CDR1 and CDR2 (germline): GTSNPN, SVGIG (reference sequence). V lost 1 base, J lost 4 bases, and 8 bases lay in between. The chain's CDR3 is CAWSGTGYEQYF. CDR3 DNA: TGTGCCTGGAGTGGAACAGGGTACGAGCAGTACTTC.

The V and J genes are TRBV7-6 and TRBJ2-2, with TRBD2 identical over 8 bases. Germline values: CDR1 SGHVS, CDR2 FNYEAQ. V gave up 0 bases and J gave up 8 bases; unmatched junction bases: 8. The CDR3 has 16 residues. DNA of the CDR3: TGTGCCAGCAGCTTAGCGCCAGCGGGAGCCTCGGGGGAGCTGTTTTTT. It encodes CASSLAPAGASGELFF.

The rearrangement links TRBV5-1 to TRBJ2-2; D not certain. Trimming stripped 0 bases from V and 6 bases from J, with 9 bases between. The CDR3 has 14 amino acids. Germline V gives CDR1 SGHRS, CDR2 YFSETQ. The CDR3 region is CASSLGISPGELFF. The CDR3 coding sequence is TGCGCCAGCAGCTTGGGCATCTCACCCGGGGAGCTGTTTTTT.

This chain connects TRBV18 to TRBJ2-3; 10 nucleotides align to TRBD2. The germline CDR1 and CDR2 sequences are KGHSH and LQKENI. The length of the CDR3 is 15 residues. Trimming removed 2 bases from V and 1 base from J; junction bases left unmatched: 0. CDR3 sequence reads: CASSPGTSGTDTQYF. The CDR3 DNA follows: TGTGCCAGCTCACCAGGGACTAGCGGCACAGATACGCAGTATTTT.

In DNA form, the CDR3 reads TGTGCCAGCAGTTCCGGACTCACCGGGGAGCTGTTTTTT. This encodes CASSSGLTGELFF. The V and J genes are TRBV12-3 or TRBV12-4 and TRBJ2-2; possible D gene TRBD2, 5 bases. V dropped 4 bases and J dropped 4 bases, with 7 bases sitting between them. The CDR3 runs to 13 residues.

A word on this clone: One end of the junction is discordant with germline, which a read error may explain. DNA of the CDR3: TGTGCCAGCAACTTAATGATCGACAATGAGCAGTTCTTC. Its translation is CASNLMIDNEQFF. This chain joins TRBV7-2 and TRBJ2-1; D unresolved. Germline CDR1 is SGHTA and CDR2 is FQGNSA. This CDR3 spans 13 amino acids.

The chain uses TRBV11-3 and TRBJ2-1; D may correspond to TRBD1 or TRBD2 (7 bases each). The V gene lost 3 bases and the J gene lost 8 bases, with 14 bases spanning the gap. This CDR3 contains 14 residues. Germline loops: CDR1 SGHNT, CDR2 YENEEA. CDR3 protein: CASSLEGGGHEQFF. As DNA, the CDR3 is TGTGCCAGCAGCTTGGAGGGAGGGGGCCATGAGCAGTTCTTC.

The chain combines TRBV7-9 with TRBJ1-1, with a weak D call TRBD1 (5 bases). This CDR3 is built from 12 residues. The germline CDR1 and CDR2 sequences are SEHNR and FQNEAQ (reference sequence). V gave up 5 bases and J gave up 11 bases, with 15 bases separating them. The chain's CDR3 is CASSRTGANAFF. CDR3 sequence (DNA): TGTGCCAGCAGCCGAACAGGAGCGAACGCTTTCTTT.

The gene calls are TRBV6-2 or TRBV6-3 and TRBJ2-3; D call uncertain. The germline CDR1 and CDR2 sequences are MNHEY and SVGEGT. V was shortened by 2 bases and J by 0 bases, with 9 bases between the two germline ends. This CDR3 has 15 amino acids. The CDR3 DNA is TGTGCCAGCAGTTACCTTATTTCTAGCACAGATACGCAGTATTTT. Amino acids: CASSYLISSTDTQYF.

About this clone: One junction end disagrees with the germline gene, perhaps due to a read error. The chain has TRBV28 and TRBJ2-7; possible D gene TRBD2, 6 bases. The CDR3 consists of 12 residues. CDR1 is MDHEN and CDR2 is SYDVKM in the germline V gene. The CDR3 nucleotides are TGTGCCAGCAGTTTATCCGAGCGGAGCGGGCACTTC. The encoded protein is CASSLSERSGHF.

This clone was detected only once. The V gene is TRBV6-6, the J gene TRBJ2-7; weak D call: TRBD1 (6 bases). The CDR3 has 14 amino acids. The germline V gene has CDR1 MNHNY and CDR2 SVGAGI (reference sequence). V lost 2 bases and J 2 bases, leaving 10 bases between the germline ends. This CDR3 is CASSYRQAPYEQYF. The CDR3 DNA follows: TGTGCCAGCAGTTACCGACAGGCTCCCTACGAGCAGTACTTC.

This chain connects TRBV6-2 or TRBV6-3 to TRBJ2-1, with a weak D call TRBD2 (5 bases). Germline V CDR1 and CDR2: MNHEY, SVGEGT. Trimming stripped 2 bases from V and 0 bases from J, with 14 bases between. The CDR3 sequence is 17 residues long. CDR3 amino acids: CASSYPKTGSSYNEQFF. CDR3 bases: TGTGCCAGCAGTTACCCCAAGACGGGAAGCTCCTACAATGAGCAGTTCTTC.

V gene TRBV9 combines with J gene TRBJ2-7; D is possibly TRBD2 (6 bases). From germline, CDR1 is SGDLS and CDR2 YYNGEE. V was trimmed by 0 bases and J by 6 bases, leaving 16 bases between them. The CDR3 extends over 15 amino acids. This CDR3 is CASSVGGREDPEQYF. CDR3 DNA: TGTGCCAGCAGCGTAGGCGGCAGGGAGGACCCCGAGCAGTACTTC.

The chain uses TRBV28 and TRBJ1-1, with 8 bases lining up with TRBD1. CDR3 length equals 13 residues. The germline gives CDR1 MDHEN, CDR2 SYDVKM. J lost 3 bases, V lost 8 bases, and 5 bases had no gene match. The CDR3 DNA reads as TGTGCCAGCCAGGGGGCGAGGGACACTGAAGCTTTCTTT. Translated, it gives CASQGARDTEAFF.

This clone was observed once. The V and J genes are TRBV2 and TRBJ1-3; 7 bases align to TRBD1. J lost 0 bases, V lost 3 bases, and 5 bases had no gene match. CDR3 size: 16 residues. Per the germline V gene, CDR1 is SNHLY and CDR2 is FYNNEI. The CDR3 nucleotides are TGTGCCAGCAGTGAGGAGGGGGCCGGCTCTGGAAACACCATATATTTT. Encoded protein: CASSEEGAGSGNTIYF.

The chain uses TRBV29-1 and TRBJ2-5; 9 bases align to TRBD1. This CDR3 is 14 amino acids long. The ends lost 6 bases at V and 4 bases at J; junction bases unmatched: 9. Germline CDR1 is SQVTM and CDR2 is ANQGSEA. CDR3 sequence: CSVEMGQGGETQYF. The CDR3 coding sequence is TGCAGCGTGGAAATGGGACAGGGTGGAGAGACCCAGTACTTC. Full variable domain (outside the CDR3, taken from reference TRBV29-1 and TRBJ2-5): SAVISQKPSRDICQRGTSLTIQCQVDSQVTMMFWYRQQPGQSLTLIATANQGSEATYESGFVIDKFPISRPNLTFSTLTVSNMSPEDSSIYLCSVEMGQGGETQYFGPGTRLLVL.

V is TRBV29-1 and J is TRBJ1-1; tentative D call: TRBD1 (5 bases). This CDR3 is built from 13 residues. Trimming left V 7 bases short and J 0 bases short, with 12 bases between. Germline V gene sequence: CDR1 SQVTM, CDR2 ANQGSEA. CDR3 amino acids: CSANRNMNTEAFF. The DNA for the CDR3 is TGCAGCGCAAACAGGAACATGAACACTGAAGCTTTCTTT.

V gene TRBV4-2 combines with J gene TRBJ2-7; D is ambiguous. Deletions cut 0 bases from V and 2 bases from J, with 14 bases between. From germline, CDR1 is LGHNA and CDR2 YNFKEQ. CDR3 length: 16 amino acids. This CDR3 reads CASSQEMSPTAYEQYF. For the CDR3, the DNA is TGTGCCAGCAGCCAAGAGATGTCCCCGACGGCCTACGAGCAGTACTTC.

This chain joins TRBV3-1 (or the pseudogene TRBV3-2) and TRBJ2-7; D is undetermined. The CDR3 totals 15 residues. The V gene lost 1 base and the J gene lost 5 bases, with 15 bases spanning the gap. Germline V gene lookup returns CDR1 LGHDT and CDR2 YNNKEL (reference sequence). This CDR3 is CASSQGASLVNEQYF. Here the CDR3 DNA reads TGTGCCAGCAGCCAAGGGGCCAGTTTAGTGAACGAGCAGTACTTC.

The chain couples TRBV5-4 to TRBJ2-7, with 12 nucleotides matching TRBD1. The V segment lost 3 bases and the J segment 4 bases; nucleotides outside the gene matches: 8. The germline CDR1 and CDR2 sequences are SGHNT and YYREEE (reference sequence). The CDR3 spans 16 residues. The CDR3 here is CASSSGTGGALYEQYF. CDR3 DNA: TGTGCCAGCAGCTCTGGGACAGGGGGCGCCCTATACGAGCAGTACTTC.

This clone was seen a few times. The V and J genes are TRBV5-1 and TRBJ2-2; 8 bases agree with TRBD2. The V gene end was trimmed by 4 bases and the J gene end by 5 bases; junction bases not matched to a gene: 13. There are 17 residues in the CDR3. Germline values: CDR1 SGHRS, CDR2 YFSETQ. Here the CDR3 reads CASSPGLAPRETGELFF. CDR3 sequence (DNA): TGCGCCAGCAGCCCTGGACTAGCCCCGCGAGAAACCGGGGAGCTGTTTTTT.